This paragraph covers one T cell receptor (beta chain) sequence. Antigen: not known. These data are taken from a study of Ad26.COV2.S vaccination and SARS-CoV-2 variants. Study-level background: A COV1001 Ad26.COV2.S trial-arm participant provided the sample.

Regarding the study as a whole: Substantial breadth was reported for post-vaccination spike-specific CD8+ and CD4+ T cells. Vaccine recipients posted higher spike-specific TCR breadth than their placebo counterparts. TCR breadth and depth analyses may have underestimated total T cell responses.

This CDR3 contains 13 residues. The J segment lost 3 bases and the V segment lost 4 bases, leaving 3 bases of the junction unmatched. CDR1 SQVTM and CDR2 ANQGSEA come from the germline V gene. Treatment meaning: some 20 received Ad26.COV2.S at low or high dose, single or two shots; about five received placebo; per-sample allocation not given. After the first vaccine or placebo injection, samples were drawn on day 63. Libraries were prepared by immunoSEQ multiplex PCR; TCRdb keeps only in-frame clonotypes and omits some of them. Found here are about 350,000 clones, approximately 90% of them singletons; the top ten hold around 6.6%.

This receptor was identified in a person between 18 and 59 years old who received the Ad26.COV2.S COVID-19 vaccine or a placebo. Sequencing used peripheral blood, obtained in a trial of Ad26.COV2.S vaccine versus placebo. This sequence joins TRBV29-1 and TRBJ1-2, with 9 bases lining up with TRBD1. The CDR3 region has the DNA TGCAGCGTTGTTGACAGGGGGGACTATGGCTACACCTTC. It codes for CSVVDRGDYGYTF. Filled out from reference TRBV29-1 and TRBJ1-2, the complete variable domain reads SAVISQKPSRDICQRGTSLTIQCQVDSQVTMMFWYRQQPGQSLTLIATANQGSEATYESGFVIDKFPISRPNLTFSTLTVSNMSPEDSSIYLCSVVDRGDYGYTFGSGTRLTVV.